This TCR beta chain stems from a study of T cell responses to AZD1222 COVID-19 vaccine. Overall study findings and caveats: Most donors were white British and more were female, and clonal diversity was possibly underestimated. Nearly half of unique spike-specific TCRs reportedly avoided B.1.351 and B.1.1.7 mutated regions. CD4 TCRs covered the whole spike, strongest at regions 160-218 and 743-854.

V was shortened by 3 bases and J by 7 bases, with 10 bases between the two germline ends. The V gene's germline CDR1 is LNHDA and CDR2 SQIVND (reference sequence). CDR3 size: 13 residues. About this clone: Its antigen remains unidentified. Within the sample, other DNA sequences also encode this same CDR3.

The data were produced by immunoSEQ multiplex PCR, yet TCRdb's version contains in-frame clones alone and is incomplete. The data hold approximately 150,000 clones, with approximately 85% observed a single time. The V call is TRBV19, the J call TRBJ1-5, with D maybe TRBD1 (5 bases). The sequence was collected from an adult who received the MenACWY meningococcal vaccine as a control. Sequencing used peripheral blood, obtained 28 days after the second dose of the MenACWY control vaccine. The CDR3 spells CASSIGGGQPQHF. In nucleotides, the CDR3 is TGTGCCAGTAGTATTGGGGGAGGACAGCCCCAGCATTTT. The variable domain in full, with the rest retrieved from reference TRBV19 and TRBJ1-5, is DGGITQSPKYLFRKEGQNVTLSCEQNLNHDAMYWYRQDPGQGLRLIYYSQIVNDFQKGDIAEGYSVSREKKESFPLTVTSAQKNPTAFYLCASSIGGGQPQHFGDGTRLSIL.